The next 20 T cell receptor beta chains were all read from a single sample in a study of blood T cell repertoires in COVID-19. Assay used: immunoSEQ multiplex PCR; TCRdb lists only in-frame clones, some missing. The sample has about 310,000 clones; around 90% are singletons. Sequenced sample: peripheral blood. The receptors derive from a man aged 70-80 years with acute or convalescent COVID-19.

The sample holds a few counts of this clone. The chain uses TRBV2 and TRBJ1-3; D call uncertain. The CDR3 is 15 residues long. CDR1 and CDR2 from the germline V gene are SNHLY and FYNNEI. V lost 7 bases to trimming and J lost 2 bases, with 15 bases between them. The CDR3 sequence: CASTSEFTPGNTIYF. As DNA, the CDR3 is TGTGCCAGCACCAGCGAGTTCACTCCTGGAAACACCATATATTTT.

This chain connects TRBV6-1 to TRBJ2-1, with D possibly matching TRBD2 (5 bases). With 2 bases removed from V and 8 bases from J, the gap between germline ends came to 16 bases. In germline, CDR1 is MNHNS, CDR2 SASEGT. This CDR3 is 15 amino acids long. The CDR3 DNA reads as TGTGCCAGCAGTGAACACTCCACTGAGAGGGATGAGCAGTTCTTC. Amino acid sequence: CASSEHSTERDEQFF.

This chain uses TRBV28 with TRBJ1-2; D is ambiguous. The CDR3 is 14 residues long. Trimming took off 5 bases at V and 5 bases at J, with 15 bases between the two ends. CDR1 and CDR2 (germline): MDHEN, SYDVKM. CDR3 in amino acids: CASSPTQNPYGYTF. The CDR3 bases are TGTGCCAGCAGTCCCACACAGAACCCGTATGGCTACACCTTC.

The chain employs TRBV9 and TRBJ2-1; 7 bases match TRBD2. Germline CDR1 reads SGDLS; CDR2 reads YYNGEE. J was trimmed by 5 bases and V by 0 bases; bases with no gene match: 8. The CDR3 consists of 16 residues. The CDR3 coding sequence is TGTGCCAGCAGCGTAGGCAGTACTAGCGCACACAATGAGCAGTTCTTC. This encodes CASSVGSTSAHNEQFF.

CDR3 sequence: CASRQGRGATGKNIQYF. In DNA, the CDR3 is TGTGCCAGCAGACAAGGGCGGGGGGCGACTGGCAAAAACATTCAGTACTTC. This chain links TRBV28 with TRBJ2-4; 8 bases agree with TRBD2. CDR1 is MDHEN and CDR2 is SYDVKM in the germline V gene. This CDR3 is 17 amino acids long. The J segment lost 3 bases and the V segment lost 6 bases, leaving 13 bases of the junction unmatched.

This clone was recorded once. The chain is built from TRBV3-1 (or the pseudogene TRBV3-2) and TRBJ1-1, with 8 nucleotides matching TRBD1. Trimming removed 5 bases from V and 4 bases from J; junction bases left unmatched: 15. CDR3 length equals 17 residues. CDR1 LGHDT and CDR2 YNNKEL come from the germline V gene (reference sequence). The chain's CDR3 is CASSKLFSGGGGTEAFF. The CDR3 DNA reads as TGTGCCAGCAGCAAACTATTTTCAGGGGGCGGCGGCACTGAAGCTTTCTTT.

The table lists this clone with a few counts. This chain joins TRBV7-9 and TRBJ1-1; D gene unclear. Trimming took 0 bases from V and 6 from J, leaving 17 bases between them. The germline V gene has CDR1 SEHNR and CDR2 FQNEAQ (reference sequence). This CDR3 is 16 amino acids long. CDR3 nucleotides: TGTGCCAGCAGCTTAGCAACGTACGACTGGGTGGCTGAAGCTTTCTTT. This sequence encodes CASSLATYDWVAEAFF. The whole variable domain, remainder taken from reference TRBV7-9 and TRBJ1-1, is DTGVSQNPRHKITKRGQNVTFRCDPISEHNRLYWYRQTLGQGPEFLTYFQNEAQLEKSRLLSDRFSAERPKGSFSTLEIQRTEQGDSAMYLCASSLATYDWVAEAFFGQGTRLTVV.

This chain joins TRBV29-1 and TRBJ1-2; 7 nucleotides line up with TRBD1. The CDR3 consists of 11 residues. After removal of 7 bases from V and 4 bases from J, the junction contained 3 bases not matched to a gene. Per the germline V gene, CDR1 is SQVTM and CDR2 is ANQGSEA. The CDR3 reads CSGGTAYGYTF. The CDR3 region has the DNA TGCAGCGGCGGGACAGCCTATGGCTACACCTTC.

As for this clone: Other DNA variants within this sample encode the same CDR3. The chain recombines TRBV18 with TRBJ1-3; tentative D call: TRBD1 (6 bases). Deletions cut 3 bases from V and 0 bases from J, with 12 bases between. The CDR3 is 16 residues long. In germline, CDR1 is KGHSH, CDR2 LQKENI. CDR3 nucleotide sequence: TGTGCCAGCTCACCGAGGGGGTCGAGCTCTGGAAACACCATATATTTT. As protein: CASSPRGSSSGNTIYF.

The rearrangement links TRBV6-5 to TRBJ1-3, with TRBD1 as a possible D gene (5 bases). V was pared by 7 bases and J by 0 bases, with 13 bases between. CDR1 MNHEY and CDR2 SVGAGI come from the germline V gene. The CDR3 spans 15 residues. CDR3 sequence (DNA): TGTGCCAGCACCCGCGGGGGGGACTCTGGAAACACCATATATTTT. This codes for CASTRGGDSGNTIYF.

The CDR3 loop is CASTESGGVTDTQYF. CDR3 nucleotide sequence: TGTGCCAGTACGGAGAGCGGGGGTGTCACAGATACGCAGTATTTT. This chain links TRBV19 with TRBJ2-3; TRBD2 matches at 8 bases. With 7 bases clipped from V and 2 bases from J, the junction kept 8 bases outside the gene matches. Per germline, CDR1 LNHDA and CDR2 SQIVND (reference sequence). CDR3 length equals 15 residues.

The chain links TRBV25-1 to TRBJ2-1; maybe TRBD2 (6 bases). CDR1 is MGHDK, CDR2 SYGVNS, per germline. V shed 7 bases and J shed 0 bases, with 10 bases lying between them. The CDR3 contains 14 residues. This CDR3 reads CASTRGGSYNEQFF. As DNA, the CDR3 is TGTGCCAGCACTCGGGGAGGCTCCTACAATGAGCAGTTCTTC.

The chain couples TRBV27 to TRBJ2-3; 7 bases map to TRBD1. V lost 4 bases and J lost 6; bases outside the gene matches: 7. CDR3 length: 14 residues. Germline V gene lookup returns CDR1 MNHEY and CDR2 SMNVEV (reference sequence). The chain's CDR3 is CASSSLLQGDTQYF. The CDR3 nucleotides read TGTGCCAGCAGTTCGCTCTTACAGGGGGATACGCAGTATTTT.

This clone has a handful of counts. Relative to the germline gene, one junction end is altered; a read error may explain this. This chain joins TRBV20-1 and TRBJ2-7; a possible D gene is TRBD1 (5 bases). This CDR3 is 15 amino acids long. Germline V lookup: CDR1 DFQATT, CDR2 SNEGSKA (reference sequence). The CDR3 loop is CSASSCGQGSCEQYF. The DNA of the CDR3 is TGCAGTGCTAGTTCGTGTGGTCAGGGATCCTGCGAGCAGTACTTC.

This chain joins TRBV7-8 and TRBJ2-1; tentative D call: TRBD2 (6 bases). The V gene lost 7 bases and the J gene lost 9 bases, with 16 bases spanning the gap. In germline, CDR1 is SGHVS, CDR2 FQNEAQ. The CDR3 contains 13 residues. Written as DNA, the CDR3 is TGTGCCAGCAACCGAGCGCGGGAAGGTGAGCAGTTCTTC. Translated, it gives CASNRAREGEQFF.

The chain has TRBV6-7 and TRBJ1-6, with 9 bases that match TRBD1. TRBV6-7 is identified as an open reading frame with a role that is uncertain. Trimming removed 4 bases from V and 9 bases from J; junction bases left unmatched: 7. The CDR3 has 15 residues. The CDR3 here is CASSWEGTGFSPLHF. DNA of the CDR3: TGTGCCAGCAGTTGGGAGGGGACAGGGTTTTCACCCCTCCACTTT.

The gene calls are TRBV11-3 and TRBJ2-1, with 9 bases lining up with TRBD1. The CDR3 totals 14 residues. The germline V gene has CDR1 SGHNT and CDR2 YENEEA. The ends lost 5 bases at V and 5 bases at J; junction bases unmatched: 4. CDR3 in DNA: TGTGCCAGCAGCCCGGGACAGGGTAACAATGAGCAGTTCTTC. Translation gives CASSPGQGNNEQFF.

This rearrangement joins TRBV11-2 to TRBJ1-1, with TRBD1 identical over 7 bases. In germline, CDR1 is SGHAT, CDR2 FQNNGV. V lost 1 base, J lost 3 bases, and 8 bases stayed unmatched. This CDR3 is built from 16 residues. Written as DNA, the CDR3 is TGTGCCAGCAGCTTAGCCATGAGGGGGCACGACACTGAAGCTTTCTTT. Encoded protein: CASSLAMRGHDTEAFF.

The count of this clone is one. CDR3 sequence reads: CASSSLAGTAYNEQFF. In DNA form, the CDR3 reads TGTGCCAGCAGCTCTTTAGCGGGAACGGCGTACAATGAGCAGTTCTTC. V usage is TRBV7-2 and J usage is TRBJ2-1; the match to TRBD2 covers 8 bases. This CDR3 region has 16 residues. Germline CDR1 and CDR2: SGHTA and FQGNSA. J was trimmed by 4 bases and V by 4 bases; bases with no gene match: 9. Filled out from reference TRBV7-2 and TRBJ2-1, the complete variable domain reads GAGVSQSPSNKVTEKGKDVELRCDPISGHTALYWYRQSLGQGLEFLIYFQGNSAPDKSGLPSDRFSAERTGGSVSTLTIQRTQQEDSAVYLCASSSLAGTAYNEQFFGPGTRLTVL.

The CDR3 is CASSLTPGGQAEAFF. CDR3 nucleotide sequence: TGTGCCAGCAGTTTGACTCCAGGGGGCCAGGCTGAAGCTTTCTTT. The V call is TRBV6-5, the J call TRBJ1-1; 8 positions match TRBD1. J was trimmed by 6 bases and V by 4 bases; bases with no gene match: 10. Per germline, CDR1 MNHEY and CDR2 SVGAGI. The CDR3 has 15 residues.